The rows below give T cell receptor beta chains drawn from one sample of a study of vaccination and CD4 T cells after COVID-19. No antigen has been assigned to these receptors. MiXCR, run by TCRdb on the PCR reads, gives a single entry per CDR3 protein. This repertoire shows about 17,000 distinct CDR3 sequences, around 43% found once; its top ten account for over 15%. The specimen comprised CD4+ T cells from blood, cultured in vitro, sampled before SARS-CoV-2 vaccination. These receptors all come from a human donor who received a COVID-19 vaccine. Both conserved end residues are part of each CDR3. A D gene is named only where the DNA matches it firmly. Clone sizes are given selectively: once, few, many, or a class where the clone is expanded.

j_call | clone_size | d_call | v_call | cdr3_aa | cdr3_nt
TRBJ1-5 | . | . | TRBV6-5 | CASSYSPGLGQPQHF | TGTGCCAGCAGTTACTCGCCGGGTTTGGGTCAGCCCCAGCATTTT
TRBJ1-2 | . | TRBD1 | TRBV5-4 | CASSLPGDRKDGYTF | TGTGCCAGCAGCTTGCCAGGGGACAGGAAAGATGGCTACACCTTC
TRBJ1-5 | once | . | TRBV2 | CASSEAQRPQHF | TGTGCCAGCAGTGAGGCCCAACGGCCCCAGCATTTT
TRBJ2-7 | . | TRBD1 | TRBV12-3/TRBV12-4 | CASTPTGGYEQYF | TGTGCCAGCACTCCGACAGGGGGATACGAGCAGTACTTC
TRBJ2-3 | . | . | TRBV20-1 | CSARDRRGHTDTQYF | TGCAGTGCTAGAGATAGGAGGGGCCACACAGATACGCAGTATTTT
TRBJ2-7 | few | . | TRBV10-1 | CASSRSGGYEQYF | TGCGCCAGCAGTCGGAGCGGAGGGTACGAGCAGTACTTC
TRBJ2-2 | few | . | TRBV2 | CASKRMNTGELFF | TGTGCCAGCAAAAGGATGAACACCGGGGAGCTGTTTTTT
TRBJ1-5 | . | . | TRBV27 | CASRRGGALGDSNQPQHF | TGTGCCAGCAGACGTGGTGGGGCGTTAGGCGATAGCAATCAGCCCCAGCATTTT
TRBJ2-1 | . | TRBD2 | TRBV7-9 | CASSLWRGAGGPNEQFF | TGTGCCAGCAGCTTATGGCGCGGGGCGGGGGGGCCCAATGAGCAGTTCTTC
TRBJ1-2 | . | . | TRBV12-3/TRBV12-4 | CASSLRQLFYSYTF | TGTGCCAGCAGTTTGCGGCAGCTCTTCTATAGCTACACCTTC
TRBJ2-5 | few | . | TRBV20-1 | CSASLGGSETQYF | TGCAGTGCTAGTCTCGGGGGCTCAGAGACCCAGTACTTC
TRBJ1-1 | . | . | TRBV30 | CAWMGSHGSTEAFF | TGTGCCTGGATGGGTTCCCACGGAAGCACTGAAGCTTTCTTT
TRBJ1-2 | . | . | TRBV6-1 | CASSEGGLGPF | TGTGCCAGCAGTGAAGGCGGTCTGGGACCCTTC
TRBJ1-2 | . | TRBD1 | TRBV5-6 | CASSLFGTGGVKGYTF | TGTGCCAGCAGCTTGTTTGGGACAGGGGGCGTTAAAGGCTACACCTTC
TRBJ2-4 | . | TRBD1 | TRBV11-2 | CASSAQGAKFGNIQYF | TGTGCCAGCAGCGCCCAGGGGGCGAAGTTTGGAAACATTCAGTACTTC
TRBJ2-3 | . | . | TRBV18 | CASSRAPRPLLTSTDTQYF | TGTGCCAGCTCAAGAGCACCTCGACCTCTACTAACAAGCACAGATACGCAGTATTTT
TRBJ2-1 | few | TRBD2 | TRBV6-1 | CASSSIGRGGGNEQFF | TGTGCCAGCAGTAGCATTGGGCGGGGGGGCGGCAATGAGCAGTTCTTC
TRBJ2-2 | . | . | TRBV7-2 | CASSFRGYDTGELFF | TGTGCCAGCAGTTTCAGAGGCTATGACACCGGGGAGCTGTTTTTT
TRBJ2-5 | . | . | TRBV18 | CASSPGGNTETQYF | TGTGCCAGCTCACCGGGCGGAAATACCGAGACCCAGTACTTC
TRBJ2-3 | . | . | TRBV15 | CATSRGGSTDTQYF | TGTGCCACCAGCAGAGGGGGTAGCACAGATACGCAGTATTTT
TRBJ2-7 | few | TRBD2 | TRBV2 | CASSSRGTSSYEQYF | TGTGCCAGCTCATCGAGGGGGACTAGCTCCTACGAGCAGTACTTC
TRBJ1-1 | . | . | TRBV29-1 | CSVGGPVYEAFF | TGCAGCGTTGGAGGACCGGTCTATGAAGCTTTCTTT
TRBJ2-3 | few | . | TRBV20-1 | CSAPKSDTQYF | TGCAGTGCTCCTAAATCCGATACGCAGTATTTT
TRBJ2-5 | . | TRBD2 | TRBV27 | CASSYAGGQETQYF | TGTGCCAGCAGTTATGCGGGGGGACAAGAGACCCAGTACTTC
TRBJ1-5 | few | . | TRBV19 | CASSISAGSWDSNQPQHF | TGTGCCAGTAGTATCTCAGCTGGATCCTGGGACAGCAATCAGCCCCAGCATTTT
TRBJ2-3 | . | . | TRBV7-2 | CASSPPLGWADTQYF | TGTGCCAGCAGCCCCCCCCTCGGATGGGCGGATACGCAGTATTTT
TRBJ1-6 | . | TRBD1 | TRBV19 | CASSTPTGENSPLHF | TGTGCCAGTAGTACCCCGACAGGGGAAAATTCACCCCTCCACTTT
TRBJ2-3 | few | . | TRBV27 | CASSLYGDLTDTQYF | TGTGCCAGCAGTTTATACGGGGACCTCACAGATACGCAGTATTTT
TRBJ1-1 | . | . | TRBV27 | CASSLISIGTEAFF | TGTGCCAGCAGTTTAATTAGTATCGGCACTGAAGCTTTCTTT
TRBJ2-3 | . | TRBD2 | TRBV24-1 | CATSDPRTSGGGGDTQYF | TGTGCCACCAGTGATCCGCGGACTAGCGGGGGGGGAGGAGATACGCAGTATTTT
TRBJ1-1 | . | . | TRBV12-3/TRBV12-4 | CASSLSGAGRGAFF | TGTGCCAGCAGCCTCAGTGGGGCAGGGCGTGGAGCTTTCTTT
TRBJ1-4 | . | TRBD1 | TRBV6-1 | CASRTGRYEKLFF | TGTGCCAGTAGGACAGGGAGATATGAAAAACTGTTTTTT
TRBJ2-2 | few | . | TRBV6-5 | CASSYSNVGELFF | TGTGCCAGCAGTTACTCGAATGTGGGGGAGCTGTTTTTT
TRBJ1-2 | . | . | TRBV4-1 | CASSQGGRAYGYTF | TGCGCCAGCAGCCAAGGCGGACGGGCCTATGGCTACACCTTC
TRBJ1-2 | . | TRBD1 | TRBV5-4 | CASSLWDRSPGYTF | TGTGCCAGCAGCTTGTGGGACAGGTCTCCTGGCTACACCTTC
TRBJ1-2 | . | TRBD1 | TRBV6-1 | CASSMGQTNYGYTF | TGTGCCAGCAGTATGGGACAGACTAACTATGGCTACACCTTC
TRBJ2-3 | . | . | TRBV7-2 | CASSLGQGGLGDTQYF | TGTGCCAGCAGCTTAGGTCAGGGGGGTCTCGGAGATACGCAGTATTTT
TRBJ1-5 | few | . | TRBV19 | CASSIIENSNQPQHF | TGTGCCAGTAGTATAATAGAAAATAGCAATCAGCCCCAGCATTTT
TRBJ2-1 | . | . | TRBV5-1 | CASSLDGGRVAYNERFF | TGCGCCAGCAGCTTGGACGGGGGGCGAGTTGCTTACAATGAGCGGTTCTTC
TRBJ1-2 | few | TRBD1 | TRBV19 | CASSIRDRVLANYGYTF | TGTGCCAGTAGTATTCGGGACAGGGTTCTAGCTAACTATGGCTACACCTTC
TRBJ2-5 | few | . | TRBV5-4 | CASSLRGPLRETQYF | TGTGCCAGCAGCTTAAGGGGACCCCTTCGGGAGACCCAGTACTTC
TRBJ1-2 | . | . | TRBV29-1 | CSAGEKTNYGYTF | TGCAGCGCGGGAGAGAAAACTAACTATGGCTACACCTTC
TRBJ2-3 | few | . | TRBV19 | CASSISPAGGTQYF | TGTGCCAGTAGTATTTCTCCTGCAGGCGGAACGCAGTATTTT
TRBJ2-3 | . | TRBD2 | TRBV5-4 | CASSLGLAVRTDTQYF | TGTGCCAGCAGCTTGGGACTAGCCGTCCGCACAGATACGCAGTATTTT
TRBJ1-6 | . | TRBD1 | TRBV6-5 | CASSSRTGIYNSPLHF | TGTGCCAGCAGTTCAAGGACAGGGATCTATAATTCACCCCTCCACTTT
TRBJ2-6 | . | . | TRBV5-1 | CASSPRTASGANVLTF | TGCGCCAGCAGCCCTAGGACAGCCTCTGGGGCCAACGTCCTGACTTTC
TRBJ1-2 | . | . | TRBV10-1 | CASSETFGESNYGYTF | TGCGCCAGCAGTGAGACATTTGGGGAATCTAACTATGGCTACACCTTC
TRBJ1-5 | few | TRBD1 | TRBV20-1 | CSAREATGEGNQPQHF | TGCAGTGCTAGAGAAGCAACAGGGGAGGGCAATCAGCCCCAGCATTTT